The clone carrying this T cell receptor beta chain was detected many times. The antigen is unknown. The data originate from a study of T-cell memory formation after mild COVID-19. Across the study: Clusters of TCRs were largely donor specific. Study conclusions and caveats: Pre-infection memory carried some responding clones, suggesting that cross-reactive memory joined. The authors did not confirm SARS-CoV-2 specificity of second-wave clones peaking day 37. Contracting clones localized mainly to CM and EM when CD4+ and mainly to EMRA when CD8+.

The CDR3 totals 11 residues. The germline gives CDR1 DFQATT, CDR2 SNEGSKA (reference sequence). V was shortened by 7 bases and J by 8 bases, with 11 bases between the two germline ends. TCRdb recomputed calls from the 5' RACE reads with MiXCR, one row per CDR3 protein. The sample consists of tens of thousands of distinct CDR3 sequences, roughly 7.2% of them appearing once. The TCR originated in a man aged 18 to 29 who had mild COVID-19 (a few samples of this study predate the infection). Cell type and time point are not known. The V and J genes are TRBV20-1 and TRBJ1-4; maybe TRBD1 (6 bases). The sequencing input was PBMCs or a T cell subset sorted from them (not recorded which). CDR3 protein: CSVRGVEKLFF. CDR3 bases: TGCAGTGTCAGGGGAGTCGAAAAACTGTTTTTT.